The source of this T cell receptor beta chain is a study of blood T cell repertoires in COVID-19. On the study more broadly: The analysed material was cDNA or gDNA that came from T cells, B-cell-depleted T cells, or PBMCs.

This clone has only a few counts. Libraries were prepared by immunoSEQ multiplex PCR; TCRdb keeps only in-frame clonotypes and omits some of them. The data hold about 140,000 clones, with roughly 79% observed a single time. The sample consisted of PBMCs or T cells enriched from blood (not recorded which). This TCR derives from a woman aged 45 to 65 who had recovered from COVID-19.

The CDR3 DNA reads as TGTGCCAGCAGCGGGGACAGGGAGGACACCGGGGAGCTGTTTTTT. Translated: CASSGDREDTGELFF. This rearrangement joins TRBV3-1 (or the pseudogene TRBV3-2) to TRBJ2-2; 9 bases line up with TRBD1. CDR3 length: 15 amino acids. CDR1 and CDR2 (germline): LGHDT, YNNKEL (reference sequence). Trimming removed 5 bases from V and 3 bases from J; junction bases left unmatched: 4.